The subject of this entry is one T cell receptor (beta chain). The antigen is undetermined. This record comes from a study of neoadjuvant anti-PD-1 for oral cavity cancer. Study-wide background: Before surgery, most patients got three to four biweekly 3 mg/kg nivolumab doses. Whole-study findings and limits: Larger post-treatment preexisting tumor clones tracked with greater tumor shrinkage.

Survey sequencing of tumors mostly used 4.5 to 5 ug DNA, two replicates. Sequencing was performed with immunoSEQ multiplex PCR; in TCRdb, only in-frame clones are kept and a portion is missing. The data hold tens of thousands of clones, with more than 35% observed a single time. Time point defined: after neoadjuvant nivolumab, at surgical resection. Cohort: HPV-negative, locally advanced oral cavity squamous cell carcinoma patients. From germline, CDR1 is MGHRA and CDR2 YSYEKL. The V gene end was trimmed by 0 bases and the J gene end by 5 bases; junction bases not matched to a gene: 12. The CDR3 has 17 residues.

This sequence was found in a person aged 35-79 years with oral cavity squamous cell carcinoma. The source was tumor tissue, collected after nivolumab (anti-PD-1) treatment. The chain carries TRBV4-1 and TRBJ2-5; 7 positions agree with TRBD2. CDR3 in amino acids: CASSQDTMAGRGETQYF. The CDR3 bases are TGCGCCAGCAGCCAAGATACGATGGCGGGGCGGGGGGAGACCCAGTACTTC.